The text below deals with one T cell receptor (beta chain). This sample is drawn from a study of OX40 agonist ivuxolimab in advanced cancers. Clones were sequenced by immunoSEQ multiplex PCR, and TCRdb holds only the in-frame ones, with some missing. The sample lists about 76,000 clones; about 81% were seen once. This clonotype was obtained from an adult with an advanced solid tumor such as melanoma, head and neck, liver or kidney cancer. The sample here was CD4+ or CD8+ T cells sorted from blood, taken in a trial of the OX40 agonist ivuxolimab.

CDR3 DNA sequence: TGTGCCAGCAGCCGGTCGGGAGACCGACAAGAGACCCAGTACTTC. Its translation is CASSRSGDRQETQYF. The chain has TRBV5-5 and TRBJ2-5; maybe TRBD2 (6 bases). Per the germline V gene, CDR1 is SGHKS and CDR2 is YYEKEE (reference sequence). Deletions cut 4 bases from V and 2 bases from J, with 15 bases between. The CDR3 has 15 residues.